This paragraph covers one TCR beta chain sequence. Trimming shortened V by 7 bases and J by 8 bases, and 14 bases separated the two germline ends. The CDR3 runs to 12 residues. The V gene's germline CDR1 is LNHDA and CDR2 SQIVND (reference sequence). This specimen belongs to a study of Ad26.COV2.S vaccination and SARS-CoV-2 variants. Sequencing used immunoSEQ multiplex PCR; TCRdb keeps in-frame clones, though not all of them. The table lists some 390,000 clones, about nine tenths of them singletons. The treatment: about 20 received Ad26.COV2.S at low or high dose, single or two shots; five or six received placebo; per-sample allocation not given. Repertoires come from day 63 after the first vaccine or placebo injection.

The sample here was peripheral blood, taken in a trial of Ad26.COV2.S vaccine versus placebo. V is TRBV19 and J is TRBJ1-2, with D uncertain. This sequence was found in a person aged 18-60 years who received the Ad26.COV2.S COVID-19 vaccine or a placebo. The CDR3 bases are TGTGCCAGTAACGTGGGGAATCGCGGCTACACCTTC. Protein product: CASNVGNRGYTF.